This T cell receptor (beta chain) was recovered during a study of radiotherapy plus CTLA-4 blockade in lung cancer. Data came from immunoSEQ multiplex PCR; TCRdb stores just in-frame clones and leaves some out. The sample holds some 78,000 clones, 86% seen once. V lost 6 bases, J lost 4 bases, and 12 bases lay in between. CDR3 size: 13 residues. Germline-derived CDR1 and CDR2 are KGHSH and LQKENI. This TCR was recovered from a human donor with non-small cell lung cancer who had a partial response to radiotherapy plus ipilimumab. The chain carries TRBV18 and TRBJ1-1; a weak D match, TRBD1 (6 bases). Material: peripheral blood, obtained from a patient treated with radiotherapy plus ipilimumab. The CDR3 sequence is CASSNRVATEAFF. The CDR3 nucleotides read TGTGCCAGCTCGAACAGGGTGGCCACTGAAGCTTTCTTT.